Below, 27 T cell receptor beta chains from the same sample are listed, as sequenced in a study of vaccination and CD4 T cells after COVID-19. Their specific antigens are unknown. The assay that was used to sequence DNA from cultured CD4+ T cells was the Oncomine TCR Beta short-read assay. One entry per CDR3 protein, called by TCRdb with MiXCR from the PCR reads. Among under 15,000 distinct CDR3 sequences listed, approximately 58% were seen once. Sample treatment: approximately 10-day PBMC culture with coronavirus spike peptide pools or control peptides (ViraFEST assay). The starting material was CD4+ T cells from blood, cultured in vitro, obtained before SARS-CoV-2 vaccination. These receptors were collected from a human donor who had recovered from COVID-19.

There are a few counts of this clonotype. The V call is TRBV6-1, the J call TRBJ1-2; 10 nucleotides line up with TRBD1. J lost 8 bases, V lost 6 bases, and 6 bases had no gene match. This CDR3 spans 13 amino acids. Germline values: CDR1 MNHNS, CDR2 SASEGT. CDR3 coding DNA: TGTGCCAGCAGGACAGGGGGCGCGGGGGGCTACACCTTC. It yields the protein CASRTGGAGGYTF.

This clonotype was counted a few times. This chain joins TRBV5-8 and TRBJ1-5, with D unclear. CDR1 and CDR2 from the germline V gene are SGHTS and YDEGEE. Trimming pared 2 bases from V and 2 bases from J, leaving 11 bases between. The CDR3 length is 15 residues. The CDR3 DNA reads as TGTGCCAGCAGCTTTGGCAGAATAGGCAATCAGCCCCAGCATTTT. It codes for CASSFGRIGNQPQHF. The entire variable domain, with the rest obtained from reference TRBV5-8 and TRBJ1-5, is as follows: EAGVTQSPTHLIKTRGQQATLRCSPISGHTSVYWYQQALGLGLQFLLWYDEGEERNRGNFPPRFSGRQFPNYSSELNVNALELEDSALYLCASSFGRIGNQPQHFGDGTRLSIL.

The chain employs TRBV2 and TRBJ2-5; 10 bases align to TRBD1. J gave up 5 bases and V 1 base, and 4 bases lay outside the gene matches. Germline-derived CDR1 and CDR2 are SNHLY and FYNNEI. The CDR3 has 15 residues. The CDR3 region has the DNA TGTGCCAGCAGTGAAGGACAGGGGGCACGGGAGACCCAGTACTTC. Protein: CASSEGQGARETQYF.

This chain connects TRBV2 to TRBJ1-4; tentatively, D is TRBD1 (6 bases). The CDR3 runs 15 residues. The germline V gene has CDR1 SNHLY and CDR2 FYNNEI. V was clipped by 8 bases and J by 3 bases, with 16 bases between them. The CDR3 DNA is TGTGCCAGCTCAAAAGGGGGGGCTTCTAATGAAAAACTGTTTTTT. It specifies CASSKGGASNEKLFF.

Here the CDR3 DNA reads TGCAGTGCTAGACGGGACAGAATCCAAGAGACCCAGTACTTC. Translating it yields CSARRDRIQETQYF. The V and J genes are TRBV20-1 and TRBJ2-5; 7 positions match TRBD1. The trim removed 2 bases at V and 1 base at J, leaving 4 bases unmatched. This CDR3 contains 14 residues. Germline V gene sequence: CDR1 DFQATT, CDR2 SNEGSKA (reference sequence).

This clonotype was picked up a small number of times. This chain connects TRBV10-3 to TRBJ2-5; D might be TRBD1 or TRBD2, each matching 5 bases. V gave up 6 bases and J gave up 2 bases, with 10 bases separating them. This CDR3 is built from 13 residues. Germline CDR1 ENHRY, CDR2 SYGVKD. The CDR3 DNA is TGTGCCATCAGCCCGGGACGACAAGAGACCCAGTACTTC. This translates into CAISPGRQETQYF.

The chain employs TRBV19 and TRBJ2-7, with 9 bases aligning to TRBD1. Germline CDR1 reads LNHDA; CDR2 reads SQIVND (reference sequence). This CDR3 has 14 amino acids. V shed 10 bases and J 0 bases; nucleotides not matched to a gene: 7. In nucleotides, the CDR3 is TGTGCCACGAGACAGGGGGATCACTCCTACGAGCAGTACTTC. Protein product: CATRQGDHSYEQYF. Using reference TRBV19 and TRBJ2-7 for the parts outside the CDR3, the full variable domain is DGGITQSPKYLFRKEGQNVTLSCEQNLNHDAMYWYRQDPGQGLRLIYYSQIVNDFQKGDIAEGYSVSREKKESFPLTVTSAQKNPTAFYLCATRQGDHSYEQYFGPGTRLTVT.

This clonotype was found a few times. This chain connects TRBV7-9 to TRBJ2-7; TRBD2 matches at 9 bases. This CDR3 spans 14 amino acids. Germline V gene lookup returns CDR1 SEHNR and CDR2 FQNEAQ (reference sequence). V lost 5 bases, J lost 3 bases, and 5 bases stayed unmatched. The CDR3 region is CASSPPSGVYEQYF. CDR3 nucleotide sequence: TGTGCCAGCAGCCCCCCTAGCGGGGTCTACGAGCAGTACTTC. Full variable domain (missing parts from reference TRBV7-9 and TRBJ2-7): DTGVSQNPRHKITKRGQNVTFRCDPISEHNRLYWYRQTLGQGPEFLTYFQNEAQLEKSRLLSDRFSAERPKGSFSTLEIQRTEQGDSAMYLCASSPPSGVYEQYFGPGTRLTVT.

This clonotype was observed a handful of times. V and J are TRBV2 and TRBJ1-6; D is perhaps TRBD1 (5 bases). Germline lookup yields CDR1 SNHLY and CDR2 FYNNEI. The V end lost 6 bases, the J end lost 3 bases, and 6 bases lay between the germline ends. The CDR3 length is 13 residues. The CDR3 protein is CASRGDYNSPLHF. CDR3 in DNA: TGTGCCAGCAGGGGGGACTATAATTCACCCCTCCACTTT.

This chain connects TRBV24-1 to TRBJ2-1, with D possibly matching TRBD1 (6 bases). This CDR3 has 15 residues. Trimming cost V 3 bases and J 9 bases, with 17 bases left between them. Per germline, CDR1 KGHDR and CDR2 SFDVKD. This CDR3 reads CATSDTPQGSGEQFF. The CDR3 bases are TGTGCCACCAGTGATACCCCACAGGGCTCGGGTGAGCAGTTCTTC.

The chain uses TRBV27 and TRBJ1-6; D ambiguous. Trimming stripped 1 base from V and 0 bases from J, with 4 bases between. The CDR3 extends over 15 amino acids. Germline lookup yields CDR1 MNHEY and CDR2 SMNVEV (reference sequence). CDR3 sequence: CASSLWSSYNSPLHF. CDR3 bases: TGTGCCAGCAGTTTATGGAGCTCCTATAATTCACCCCTCCACTTT.

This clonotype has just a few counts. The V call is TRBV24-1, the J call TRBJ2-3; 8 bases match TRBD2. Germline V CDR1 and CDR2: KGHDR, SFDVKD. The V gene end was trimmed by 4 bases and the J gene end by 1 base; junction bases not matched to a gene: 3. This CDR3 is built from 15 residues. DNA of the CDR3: TGTGCCACCAGTGAGCAAGCGGGGGGCACAGATACGCAGTATTTT. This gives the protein CATSEQAGGTDTQYF.

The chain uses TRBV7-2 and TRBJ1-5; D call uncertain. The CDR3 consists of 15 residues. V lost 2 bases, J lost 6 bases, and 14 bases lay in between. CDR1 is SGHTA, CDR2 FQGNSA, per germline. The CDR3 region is CASSLFGWSRQPQHF. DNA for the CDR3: TGTGCCAGCAGCTTATTCGGTTGGAGTCGTCAGCCCCAGCATTTT.

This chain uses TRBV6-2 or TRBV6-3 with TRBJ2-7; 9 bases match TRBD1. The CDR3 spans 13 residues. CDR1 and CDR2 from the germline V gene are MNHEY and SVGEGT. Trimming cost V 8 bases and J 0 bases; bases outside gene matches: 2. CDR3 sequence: CASRTGDSYEQYF. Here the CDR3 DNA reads TGTGCCAGCCGGACAGGGGACTCCTACGAGCAGTACTTC.

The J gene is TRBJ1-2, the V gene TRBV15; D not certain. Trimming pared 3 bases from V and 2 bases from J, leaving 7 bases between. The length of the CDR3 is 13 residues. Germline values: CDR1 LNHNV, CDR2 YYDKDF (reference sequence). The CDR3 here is CATSRVGNYGYTF. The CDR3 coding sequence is TGTGCCACCAGCAGGGTAGGGAACTATGGCTACACCTTC.

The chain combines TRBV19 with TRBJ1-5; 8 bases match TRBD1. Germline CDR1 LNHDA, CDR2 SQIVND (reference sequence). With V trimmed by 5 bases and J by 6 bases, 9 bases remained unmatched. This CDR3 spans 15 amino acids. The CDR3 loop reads CASSPQDRVFQPQHF. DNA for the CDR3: TGTGCCAGTAGTCCCCAGGACAGGGTCTTTCAGCCCCAGCATTTT. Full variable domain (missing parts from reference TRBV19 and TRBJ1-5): DGGITQSPKYLFRKEGQNVTLSCEQNLNHDAMYWYRQDPGQGLRLIYYSQIVNDFQKGDIAEGYSVSREKKESFPLTVTSAQKNPTAFYLCASSPQDRVFQPQHFGDGTRLSIL.

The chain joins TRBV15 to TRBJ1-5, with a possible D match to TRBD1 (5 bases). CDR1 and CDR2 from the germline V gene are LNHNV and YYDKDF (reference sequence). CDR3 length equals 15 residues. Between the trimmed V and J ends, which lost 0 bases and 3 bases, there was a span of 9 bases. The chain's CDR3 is CATSREGRHNQPQHF. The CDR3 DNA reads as TGTGCCACCAGCAGAGAGGGACGGCACAATCAGCCCCAGCATTTT.

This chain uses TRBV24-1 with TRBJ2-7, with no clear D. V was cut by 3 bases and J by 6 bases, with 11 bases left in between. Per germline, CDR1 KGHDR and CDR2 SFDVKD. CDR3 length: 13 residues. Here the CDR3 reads CATSDPGSVEQYF. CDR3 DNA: TGTGCCACCAGTGATCCCGGATCCGTCGAGCAGTACTTC.

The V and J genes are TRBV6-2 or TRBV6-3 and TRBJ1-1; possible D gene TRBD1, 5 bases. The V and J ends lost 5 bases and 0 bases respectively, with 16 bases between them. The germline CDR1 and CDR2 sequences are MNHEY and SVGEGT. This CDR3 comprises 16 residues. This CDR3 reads CASSPDTRPMNTEAFF. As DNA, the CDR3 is TGTGCCAGCAGTCCGGACACAAGACCCATGAACACTGAAGCTTTCTTT.

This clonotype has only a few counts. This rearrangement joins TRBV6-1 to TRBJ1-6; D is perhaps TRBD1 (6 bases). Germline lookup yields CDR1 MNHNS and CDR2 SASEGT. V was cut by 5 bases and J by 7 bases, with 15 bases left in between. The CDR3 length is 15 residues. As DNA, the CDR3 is TGTGCCAGCAGTAAACGGGACAAGTGGAATTCACCCCTCCACTTT. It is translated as CASSKRDKWNSPLHF.

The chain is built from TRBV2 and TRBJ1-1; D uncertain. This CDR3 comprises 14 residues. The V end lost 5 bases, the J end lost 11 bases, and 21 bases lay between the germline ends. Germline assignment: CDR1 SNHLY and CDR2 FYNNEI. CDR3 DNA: TGTGCCAGCAGTACCTCGCCCCAGGCTGCGCAGGCTTTCTTT. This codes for CASSTSPQAAQAFF.

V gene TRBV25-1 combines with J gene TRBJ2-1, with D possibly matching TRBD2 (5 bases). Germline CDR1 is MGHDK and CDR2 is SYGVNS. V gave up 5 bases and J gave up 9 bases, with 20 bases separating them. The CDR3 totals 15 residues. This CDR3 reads CASSHGLPTNPEQFF. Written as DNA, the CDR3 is TGTGCCAGCAGTCACGGACTCCCAACTAACCCTGAGCAGTTCTTC.

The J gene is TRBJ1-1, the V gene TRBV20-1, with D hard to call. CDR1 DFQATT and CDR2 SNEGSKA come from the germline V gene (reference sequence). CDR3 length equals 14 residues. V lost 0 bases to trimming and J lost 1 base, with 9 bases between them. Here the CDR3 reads CSAREPTTNTEAFF. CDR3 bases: TGCAGTGCTAGAGAACCTACAACGAACACTGAAGCTTTCTTT.

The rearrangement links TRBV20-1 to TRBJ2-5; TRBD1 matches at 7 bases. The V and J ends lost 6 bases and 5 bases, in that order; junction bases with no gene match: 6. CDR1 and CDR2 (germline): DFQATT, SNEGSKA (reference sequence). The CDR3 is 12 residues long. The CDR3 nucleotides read TGCAGTGCAACGACAGGGCTGGAGACCCAGTACTTC. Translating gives CSATTGLETQYF.

The CDR3 sequence: CSAARTGNTQYF. The CDR3 nucleotides are TGCAGTGCTGCCCGGACTGGGAATACGCAGTATTTT. The chain carries TRBV20-1 and TRBJ2-3; possible D gene TRBD2, 5 bases. This CDR3 has 12 residues. The V gene's germline CDR1 is DFQATT and CDR2 SNEGSKA (reference sequence). Trimming removed 5 bases from V and 7 bases from J, with 13 bases in between.

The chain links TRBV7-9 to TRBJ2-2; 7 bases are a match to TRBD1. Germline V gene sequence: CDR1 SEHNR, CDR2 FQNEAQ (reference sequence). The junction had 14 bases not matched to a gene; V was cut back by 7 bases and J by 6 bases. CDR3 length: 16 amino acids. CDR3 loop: CASTILGRGTAGELFF. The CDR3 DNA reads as TGTGCCAGCACCATCCTAGGCAGGGGGACCGCCGGGGAGCTGTTTTTT.

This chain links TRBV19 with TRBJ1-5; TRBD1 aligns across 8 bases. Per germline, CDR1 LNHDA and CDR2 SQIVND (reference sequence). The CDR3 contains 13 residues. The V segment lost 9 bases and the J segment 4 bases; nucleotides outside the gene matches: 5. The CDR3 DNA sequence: TGTGCCAGCCCCCAGGGGGCAAATCAGCCCCAGCATTTT. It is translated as CASPQGANQPQHF. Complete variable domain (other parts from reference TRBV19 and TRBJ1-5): DGGITQSPKYLFRKEGQNVTLSCEQNLNHDAMYWYRQDPGQGLRLIYYSQIVNDFQKGDIAEGYSVSREKKESFPLTVTSAQKNPTAFYLCASPQGANQPQHFGDGTRLSIL.